Listed below are T cell receptor beta chains from one sample, sequenced in a study of cytomegalovirus exposure and HLA in healthy donors. The repertoire was sequenced with immunoSEQ multiplex PCR; TCRdb's copy has only in-frame clones and lacks some. The sample yields 150,000 or so clones, roughly 80% seen once. Sequenced: PBMCs. Every receptor here comes from a young man in good health and CMV-seropositive. Both conserved end residues are part of each CDR3. The D gene is left open where the match is weak. Clone sizes are given selectively: once, few, many, or a class where the clone is expanded.

D gene: TRBD1
V gene: TRBV28
J gene: TRBJ2-1
clone size: .
CDR3 protein: CASSFGTGRYEQFF
CDR3 DNA: TGTGCCAGCAGTTTCGGGACAGGGAGGTATGAGCAGTTCTTC

D gene: TRBD1
V gene: TRBV10-3
J gene: TRBJ1-1
clone size: .
CDR3 protein: CAIKQGGISTEAFF
CDR3 DNA: TGTGCCATCAAGCAGGGGGGAATCAGCACTGAAGCTTTCTTT

D gene: .
V gene: TRBV28
J gene: TRBJ1-2
clone size: .
CDR3 protein: CASSPSYGYTF
CDR3 DNA: TGTGCCAGCAGTCCTTCGTATGGCTACACCTTC

D gene: .
V gene: TRBV19
J gene: TRBJ1-4
clone size: .
CDR3 protein: CASSPKGVANEKLFF
CDR3 DNA: TGTGCCAGTAGTCCGAAGGGGGTGGCTAATGAAAAACTGTTTTTT

D gene: .
V gene: TRBV6-5
J gene: TRBJ2-7
clone size: .
CDR3 protein: CATHSLTYEQYF
CDR3 DNA: TGTGCCACACACAGTCTTACCTACGAGCAGTACTTC

D gene: TRBD2
V gene: TRBV20-1
J gene: TRBJ2-1
clone size: .
CDR3 protein: CSARKTSVQFF
CDR3 DNA: TGCAGTGCTAGAAAGACTAGCGTACAGTTCTTC

D gene: .
V gene: TRBV18
J gene: TRBJ1-3
clone size: .
CDR3 protein: CASSPPRSSGNTIYF
CDR3 DNA: TGTGCCAGCTCACCCCCCCGGAGCTCTGGAAACACCATATATTTT

D gene: .
V gene: TRBV5-4
J gene: TRBJ2-5
clone size: .
CDR3 protein: CASSLKREGETQYF
CDR3 DNA: TGTGCCAGCAGCTTGAAAAGAGAGGGAGAGACCCAGTACTTC

D gene: TRBD2
V gene: TRBV23-1
J gene: TRBJ2-1
clone size: few
CDR3 protein: CASKTSGRALFYNEQFF
CDR3 DNA: TGCGCCAGTAAGACTAGCGGGAGGGCCCTATTTTACAATGAGCAGTTCTTC

D gene: .
V gene: TRBV11-2
J gene: TRBJ2-7
clone size: .
CDR3 protein: CASSAYRAAYEQYF
CDR3 DNA: TGTGCCAGCAGCGCGTACAGGGCCGCTTACGAGCAGTACTTC

D gene: .
V gene: TRBV7-8
J gene: TRBJ1-4
clone size: .
CDR3 protein: CASSSNRATNEKLFF
CDR3 DNA: TGTGCCAGCAGCTCGAACAGGGCAACTAATGAAAAACTGTTTTTT

D gene: TRBD1
V gene: TRBV18
J gene: TRBJ1-6
clone size: .
CDR3 protein: CASSPQGAGSPLHF
CDR3 DNA: TGTGCCAGCTCACCACAGGGGGCAGGTTCACCCCTCCACTTT

D gene: TRBD2
V gene: TRBV5-7
J gene: TRBJ2-1
clone size: .
CDR3 protein: CASRSGLAPNEQFF
CDR3 DNA: TGTGCCAGTAGATCGGGACTAGCTCCCAATGAGCAGTTCTTC

D gene: .
V gene: TRBV28
J gene: TRBJ2-5
clone size: .
CDR3 protein: CASSFLQEGETQYF
CDR3 DNA: TGTGCCAGCAGTTTCCTCCAGGAGGGAGAGACCCAGTACTTC

D gene: TRBD1
V gene: TRBV28
J gene: TRBJ1-2
clone size: .
CDR3 protein: CASEYRGNYGYTF
CDR3 DNA: TGTGCCAGCGAGTACAGGGGGAACTATGGCTACACCTTC

D gene: .
V gene: TRBV9
J gene: TRBJ2-3
clone size: .
CDR3 protein: CASSVVGSTDTQYF
CDR3 DNA: TGTGCCAGCAGCGTAGTCGGGAGCACAGATACGCAGTATTTT

D gene: TRBD2
V gene: TRBV27
J gene: TRBJ2-5
clone size: .
CDR3 protein: CASSSEAGAGQETQYF
CDR3 DNA: TGTGCCAGCAGTTCCGAGGCGGGAGCGGGACAAGAGACCCAGTACTTC

D gene: TRBD2
V gene: TRBV4-1
J gene: TRBJ2-5
clone size: .
CDR3 protein: CASSQEKGREGLGETQYF
CDR3 DNA: TGCGCCAGCAGCCAAGAAAAGGGGCGGGAGGGGTTGGGAGAGACCCAGTACTTC

D gene: .
V gene: TRBV29-1
J gene: TRBJ2-1
clone size: .
CDR3 protein: CSSLGGAQNEQFF
CDR3 DNA: TGCAGCTCGCTAGGGGGGGCTCAGAATGAGCAGTTCTTC

D gene: TRBD1
V gene: TRBV28
J gene: TRBJ1-5
clone size: .
CDR3 protein: CASSFGRGTGVGNQPQHF
CDR3 DNA: TGTGCCAGCAGTTTTGGTAGGGGGACAGGGGTAGGCAATCAGCCCCAGCATTTT

D gene: TRBD1
V gene: TRBV6-5
J gene: TRBJ2-3
clone size: .
CDR3 protein: CAVGQGDSRDTQYF
CDR3 DNA: TGTGCCGTCGGACAGGGGGATTCGAGAGATACGCAGTATTTT

D gene: TRBD1
V gene: TRBV5-6
J gene: TRBJ2-4
clone size: once
CDR3 protein: CASSLGGGGRQGLIQYF
CDR3 DNA: TGTGCCAGCAGCTTGGGAGGGGGTGGGAGACAGGGGCTCATTCAGTACTTC

D gene: .
V gene: TRBV5-1
J gene: TRBJ1-3
clone size: .
CDR3 protein: CASSFTGSSGNTIYF
CDR3 DNA: TGCGCCAGCAGCTTCACAGGGTCCTCTGGAAACACCATATATTTT

D gene: TRBD1
V gene: TRBV6-5
J gene: TRBJ2-7
clone size: .
CDR3 protein: CASAKTQGSYEQYF
CDR3 DNA: TGTGCCAGCGCTAAAACACAGGGGTCCTACGAGCAGTACTTC

D gene: .
V gene: TRBV27
J gene: TRBJ2-7
clone size: .
CDR3 protein: CASSLSGPGVGEQYF
CDR3 DNA: TGTGCCAGCAGTTTAAGCGGGCCCGGCGTGGGCGAGCAGTACTTC

D gene: TRBD1
V gene: TRBV29-1
J gene: TRBJ1-5
clone size: .
CDR3 protein: CSVGQGAQQPQHF
CDR3 DNA: TGCAGCGTGGGACAGGGGGCACAACAGCCCCAGCATTTT

D gene: TRBD2
V gene: TRBV19
J gene: TRBJ2-1
clone size: .
CDR3 protein: CASRLGTSGGLEQFF
CDR3 DNA: TGTGCCAGTAGACTTGGGACTAGCGGCGGGCTTGAGCAGTTCTTC

D gene: .
V gene: TRBV10-3
J gene: TRBJ2-3
clone size: .
CDR3 protein: CAISESGADTQYF
CDR3 DNA: TGTGCCATCAGTGAGTCGGGGGCCGATACGCAGTATTTT

D gene: TRBD1
V gene: TRBV4-2
J gene: TRBJ1-6
clone size: .
CDR3 protein: CASSPPPRDRGIHSPLHF
CDR3 DNA: TGTGCCAGCAGCCCGCCCCCCCGGGACAGGGGAATCCATTCACCCCTCCACTTT

D gene: TRBD1
V gene: TRBV7-9
J gene: TRBJ1-6
clone size: once
CDR3 protein: CASSYRGPFNSPLHF
CDR3 DNA: TGTGCCAGCAGCTACAGGGGACCCTTTAATTCACCCCTCCACTTT

D gene: TRBD1
V gene: TRBV4-1
J gene: TRBJ1-4
clone size: .
CDR3 protein: CASSLGGTGCEKLFF
CDR3 DNA: TGCGCCAGCAGCCTAGGCGGGACAGGATGTGAAAAACTGTTTTTT

D gene: .
V gene: TRBV7-9
J gene: TRBJ2-5
clone size: .
CDR3 protein: CASSLESQYF
CDR3 DNA: TGTGCCAGCAGCTTGGAGTCCCAGTACTTC

D gene: .
V gene: TRBV6-1
J gene: TRBJ2-2
clone size: .
CDR3 protein: CASSEAGSGHPPNTGELFF
CDR3 DNA: TGTGCCAGCAGTGAAGCAGGTAGCGGCCACCCTCCCAACACCGGGGAGCTGTTTTTT

D gene: TRBD2
V gene: TRBV5-6
J gene: TRBJ2-1
clone size: .
CDR3 protein: CASSFPGTSGRASYNEQFF
CDR3 DNA: TGTGCCAGCAGCTTTCCCGGGACTAGCGGGAGGGCCTCCTACAATGAGCAGTTCTTC

D gene: .
V gene: TRBV29-1
J gene: TRBJ1-1
clone size: .
CDR3 protein: CSVEREAGTEAFF
CDR3 DNA: TGCAGCGTTGAGAGGGAGGCGGGCACTGAAGCTTTCTTT

D gene: .
V gene: TRBV5-1
J gene: TRBJ2-1
clone size: .
CDR3 protein: CASSLASGRVEKFF
CDR3 DNA: TGCGCCAGCAGCTTGGCCTCCGGCAGGGTGGAAAAGTTCTTC

D gene: TRBD2
V gene: TRBV4-2
J gene: TRBJ2-2
clone size: .
CDR3 protein: CASSQGLVTGELFF
CDR3 DNA: TGTGCCAGCAGCCAGGGACTAGTGACCGGGGAGCTGTTTTTT

D gene: TRBD2
V gene: TRBV19
J gene: TRBJ2-1
clone size: .
CDR3 protein: CASSIDGPGLAGPNSYNEQFF
CDR3 DNA: TGTGCCAGTAGTATAGATGGACCGGGACTAGCGGGACCCAACTCCTACAATGAGCAGTTCTTC

D gene: TRBD1
V gene: TRBV11-3
J gene: TRBJ2-5
clone size: once
CDR3 protein: CASSSRQGEETQYF
CDR3 DNA: TGTGCCAGCAGCTCTCGACAGGGGGAAGAGACCCAGTACTTC

D gene: TRBD1
V gene: TRBV11-3
J gene: TRBJ2-2
clone size: .
CDR3 protein: CASSSTGGLSNTGELFF
CDR3 DNA: TGTGCCAGCAGCTCTACAGGGGGCCTGTCCAACACCGGGGAGCTGTTTTTT

D gene: .
V gene: TRBV11-2
J gene: TRBJ2-7
clone size: .
CDR3 protein: CASSLSSGTSRATYEQYF
CDR3 DNA: TGTGCCAGCAGCTTATCCTCGGGGACATCCCGAGCTACCTACGAGCAGTACTTC

D gene: .
V gene: TRBV15
J gene: TRBJ1-1
clone size: few
CDR3 protein: CATSRDLGPGTEAFF
CDR3 DNA: TGTGCCACCAGCAGAGATCTGGGCCCGGGGACTGAAGCTTTCTTT

D gene: TRBD2
V gene: TRBV5-6
J gene: TRBJ2-3
clone size: once
CDR3 protein: CASSLMMSAGGRADTQYF
CDR3 DNA: TGTGCCAGCAGCTTGATGATGTCGGCGGGAGGTAGGGCAGATACGCAGTATTTT

D gene: .
V gene: TRBV30
J gene: TRBJ1-2
clone size: .
CDR3 protein: CAWSHGYGYGYTF
CDR3 DNA: TGTGCCTGGAGCCATGGATACGGGTATGGCTACACCTTC

D gene: .
V gene: TRBV30
J gene: TRBJ2-3
clone size: .
CDR3 protein: CAWSQGTDTQYF
CDR3 DNA: TGTGCCTGGAGTCAGGGGACAGATACGCAGTATTTT

D gene: .
V gene: TRBV6-1
J gene: TRBJ2-7
clone size: .
CDR3 protein: CASKPPELYEQYF
CDR3 DNA: TGTGCCAGCAAGCCCCCGGAGCTCTACGAGCAGTACTTC

D gene: TRBD1
V gene: TRBV5-4
J gene: TRBJ1-1
clone size: .
CDR3 protein: CASSLTWGQGGEAFF
CDR3 DNA: TGTGCCAGCAGCTTGACCTGGGGACAGGGAGGTGAAGCTTTCTTT

D gene: .
V gene: TRBV7-9
J gene: TRBJ2-3
clone size: few
CDR3 protein: CASSSGEYASTDTQYF
CDR3 DNA: TGTGCCAGCAGCTCGGGGGAATACGCTAGCACAGATACGCAGTATTTT

D gene: .
V gene: TRBV30
J gene: TRBJ1-2
clone size: .
CDR3 protein: CAWAGLVGYTF
CDR3 DNA: TGTGCCTGGGCCGGCCTAGTTGGCTACACCTTC

D gene: .
V gene: TRBV5-1
J gene: TRBJ2-5
clone size: few
CDR3 protein: CASSFLVAETQYF
CDR3 DNA: TGCGCCAGCAGCTTCCTCGTAGCGGAGACCCAGTACTTC

D gene: .
V gene: TRBV5-1
J gene: TRBJ2-5
clone size: .
CDR3 protein: CASSLGPESQETQYF
CDR3 DNA: TGCGCCAGCAGCTTGGGCCCAGAATCCCAAGAGACCCAGTACTTC